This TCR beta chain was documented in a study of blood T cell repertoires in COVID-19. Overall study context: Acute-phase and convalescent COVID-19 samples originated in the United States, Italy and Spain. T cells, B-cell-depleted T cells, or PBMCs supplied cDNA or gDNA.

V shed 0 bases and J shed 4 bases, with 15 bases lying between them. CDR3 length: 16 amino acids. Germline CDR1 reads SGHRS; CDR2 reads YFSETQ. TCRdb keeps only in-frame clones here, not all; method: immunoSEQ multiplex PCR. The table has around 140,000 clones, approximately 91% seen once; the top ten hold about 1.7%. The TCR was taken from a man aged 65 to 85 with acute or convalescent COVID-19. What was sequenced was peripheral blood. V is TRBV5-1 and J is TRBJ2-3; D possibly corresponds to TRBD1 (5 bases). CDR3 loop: CASSLVSGSSPDTQYF. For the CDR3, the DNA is TGCGCCAGCAGCTTGGTGTCAGGGTCGTCCCCAGATACGCAGTATTTT.